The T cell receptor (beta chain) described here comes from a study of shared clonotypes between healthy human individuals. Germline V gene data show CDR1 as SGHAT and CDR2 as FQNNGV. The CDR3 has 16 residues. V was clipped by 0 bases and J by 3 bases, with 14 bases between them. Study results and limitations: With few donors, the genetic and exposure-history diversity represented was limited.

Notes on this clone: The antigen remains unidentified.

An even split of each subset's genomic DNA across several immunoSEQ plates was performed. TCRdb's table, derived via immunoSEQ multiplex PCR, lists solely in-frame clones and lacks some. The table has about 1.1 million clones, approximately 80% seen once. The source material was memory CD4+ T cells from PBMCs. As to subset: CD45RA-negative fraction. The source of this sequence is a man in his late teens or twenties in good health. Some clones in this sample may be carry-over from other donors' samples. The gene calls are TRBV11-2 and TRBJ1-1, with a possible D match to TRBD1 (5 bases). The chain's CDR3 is CASSLDHTGGYTEAFF. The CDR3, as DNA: TGTGCCAGCAGCTTAGATCATACGGGGGGGTACACTGAAGCTTTCTTT.